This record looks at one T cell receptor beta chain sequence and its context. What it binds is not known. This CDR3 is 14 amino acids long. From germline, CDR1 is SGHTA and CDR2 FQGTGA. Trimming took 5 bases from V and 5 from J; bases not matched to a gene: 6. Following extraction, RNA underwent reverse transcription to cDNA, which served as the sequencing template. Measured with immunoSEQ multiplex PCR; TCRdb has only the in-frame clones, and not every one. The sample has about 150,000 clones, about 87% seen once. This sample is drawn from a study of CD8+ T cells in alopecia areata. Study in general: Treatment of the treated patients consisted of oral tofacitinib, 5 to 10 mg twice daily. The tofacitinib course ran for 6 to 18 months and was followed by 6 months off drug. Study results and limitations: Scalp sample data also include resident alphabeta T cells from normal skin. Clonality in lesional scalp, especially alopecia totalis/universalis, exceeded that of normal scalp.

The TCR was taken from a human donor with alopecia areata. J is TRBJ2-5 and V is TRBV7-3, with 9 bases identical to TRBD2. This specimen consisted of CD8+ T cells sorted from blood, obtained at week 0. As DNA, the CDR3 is TGTGCCAGCAGCGGTAGCGGGAGTAGGGAGACCCAGTACTTC. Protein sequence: CASSGSGSRETQYF.